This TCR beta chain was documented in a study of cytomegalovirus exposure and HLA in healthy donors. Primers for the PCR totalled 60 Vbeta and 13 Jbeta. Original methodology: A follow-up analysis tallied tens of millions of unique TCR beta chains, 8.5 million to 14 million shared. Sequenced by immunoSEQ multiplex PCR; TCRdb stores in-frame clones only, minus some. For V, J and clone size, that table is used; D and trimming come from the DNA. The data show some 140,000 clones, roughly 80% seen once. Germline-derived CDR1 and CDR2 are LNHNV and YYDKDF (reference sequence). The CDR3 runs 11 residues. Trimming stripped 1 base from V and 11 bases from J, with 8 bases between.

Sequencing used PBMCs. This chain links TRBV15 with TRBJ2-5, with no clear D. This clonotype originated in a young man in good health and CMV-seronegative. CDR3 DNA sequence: TGTGCCACCAGCAGAGGCAATGAGCAGTACTTC. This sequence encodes CATSRGNEQYF.